A single sample is the source of the 28 T cell receptor beta chains below, sequenced in a study of T-cell memory formation after mild COVID-19 (dated by TCRdb to the early 2020s). Library creation used 5' RACE. TCRdb names Illumina NovaSeq 6000 as the instrument used. TCRdb applied fastp at Q25 and MiXCR to the public reads, then kept only in-frame beta chains. Rows with a matching CDR3 protein are joined into one entry that keeps the most common DNA and genes. This sample has 250,000 to 300,000 distinct CDR3 sequences in its table, and 15% to 20% of those were observed once. The top ten hold over 20% of the sample. The specimen was PBMCs or a T cell subset sorted from them (not recorded which). The source of these receptors is a man younger than 35 who had mild COVID-19 (a few samples of this study predate the infection). The sample titles of this study are shuffled in the database, so cell type and time point are left out; the donor was told from shared clones.

The rearrangement links TRBV11-3 to TRBJ2-3; D may match TRBD1 or TRBD2 (5 bases each). V was pared by 1 base and J by 2 bases, with 7 bases between. CDR3 length: 14 amino acids. Per germline, CDR1 SGHNT and CDR2 YENEEA. CDR3 coding DNA: TGTGCCAGCAGCTTAGTGGGGGTCACAGATACGCAGTATTTT. Protein sequence: CASSLVGVTDTQYF. Full variable domain (missing parts from reference TRBV11-3 and TRBJ2-3): EAGVVQSPRYKIIEKKQPVAFWCNPISGHNTLYWYLQNLGQGPELLIRYENEEAVDDSQLPKDRFSAERLKGVDSTLKIQPAELGDSAVYLCASSLVGVTDTQYFGPGTRLTVL.

This clonotype has only a few counts. The chain recombines TRBV18 with TRBJ2-3; D may be TRBD1 (6 bases). This CDR3 has 14 residues. Trimming removed 5 bases at V and 6 bases at J, with 15 bases between. Germline V gene data show CDR1 as KGHSH and CDR2 as LQKENI. The CDR3 here is CASSTDGTSDTQYF. CDR3 sequence (DNA): TGTGCCAGCTCAACCGACGGGACATCGGATACGCAGTATTTT. The full variable domain, rest sourced from reference TRBV18 and TRBJ2-3, is NAGVMQNPRHLVRRRGQEARLRCSPMKGHSHVYWYRQLPEEGLKFMVYLQKENIIDESGMPKERFSAEFPKEGPSILRIQQVVRGDSAAYFCASSTDGTSDTQYFGPGTRLTVL.

In this sample, this clonotype turned up many times. The chain links TRBV5-1 to TRBJ2-5; D unclear. Trimming stripped 4 bases from V and 1 base from J, with 8 bases between. This CDR3 is built from 13 residues. Germline lookup yields CDR1 SGHRS and CDR2 YFSETQ. CDR3 protein: CASSRITQETQYF. The DNA of the CDR3 is TGCGCCAGCAGCCGAATAACCCAAGAGACCCAGTACTTC.

This clonotype was detected ten times or more. The V and J genes are TRBV23-1 and TRBJ1-5; D uncertain. TRBV23-1 is an ORF, with its function uncertain. CDR3 length equals 10 residues. The ends were cut back, 6 bases at V and 12 bases at J, with 9 bases in the middle. The CDR3 bases are TGCGCCAGCAGCAGATTGCACCAGCATTTT. Translation: CASSRLHQHF.

The chain employs TRBV12-3 or TRBV12-4 and TRBJ2-3, with D tentatively TRBD1 (6 bases). The germline V and J ends were trimmed by 7 bases and 3 bases, with 8 bases remaining between them. The CDR3 contains 12 residues. The CDR3 region has the DNA TGTGCCAGCAAGGGGGTGACAGATACGCAGTATTTT. It codes for CASKGVTDTQYF.

The chain carries TRBV7-9 and TRBJ1-1; maybe TRBD1 (5 bases). CDR1 is SEHNR and CDR2 is FQNEAQ in the germline V gene (reference sequence). The V and J ends lost 7 bases and 3 bases respectively, with 12 bases between them. This CDR3 is built from 13 residues. CDR3: CASTGWGDTEAFF. CDR3 sequence (DNA): TGTGCCAGCACCGGGTGGGGGGACACTGAAGCTTTCTTT.

V is TRBV5-6 and J is TRBJ2-7; the D gene is possibly TRBD1 (6 bases). The CDR3 runs 12 residues. Trimming removed 5 bases at V and 4 bases at J, with 10 bases between. Germline CDR1 is SGHDT and CDR2 is YYEEEE. CDR3 sequence (DNA): TGTGCCAGCAGTCGGGACAAATACGAGCAGTACGTC. It yields the protein CASSRDKYEQYV.

The genes are TRBV7-2 and TRBJ1-4; unclear D gene. Deletions cut 2 bases from V and 8 bases from J, with 12 bases between. The germline CDR1 and CDR2 sequences are SGHTA and FQGNSA. The length of the CDR3 is 14 residues. CDR3 sequence: CASSLNSETEKLFF. The DNA for the CDR3 is TGTGCCAGCAGCTTAAATTCCGAGACGGAAAAACTGTTTTTT.

The table lists this clonotype with many counts. V gene TRBV7-2 combines with J gene TRBJ2-1, with D possibly matching TRBD1 (6 bases). V dropped 5 bases and J dropped 5 bases, with 10 bases sitting between them. This CDR3 contains 13 residues. In germline, CDR1 is SGHTA, CDR2 FQGNSA. CDR3 amino acids: CASSPTGNNEQFF. DNA of the CDR3: TGTGCCAGCAGCCCGACAGGAAACAATGAGCAGTTCTTC.

The chain employs TRBV29-1 and TRBJ2-7; TRBD1 might be the D (5 bases). V shed 0 bases and J shed 6 bases, with 15 bases lying between them. The CDR3 consists of 14 residues. Germline V gene sequence: CDR1 SQVTM, CDR2 ANQGSEA. In nucleotides, the CDR3 is TGCAGCGTTGAAGAACAGACAGACGATCTCGAGCAGTACTTC. Encoded protein: CSVEEQTDDLEQYF.

This clonotype was observed a handful of times. The V and J genes are TRBV11-2 and TRBJ2-3; possibly TRBD1 for D (6 bases). The CDR3 spans 16 residues. The V end was cut by 5 bases, the J end by 1 base, with 16 bases between. Per the germline V gene, CDR1 is SGHAT and CDR2 is FQNNGV. The CDR3 nucleotides read TGTGCCAGCAGCGGGGTTCGGGCAGGGGGCACAGATACGCAGTATTTT. It translates to CASSGVRAGGTDTQYF.

This clonotype showed up just a few times. The chain links TRBV5-5 to TRBJ2-1, with D possibly being TRBD2 (7 bases). Germline values: CDR1 SGHKS, CDR2 YYEKEE (reference sequence). Trimming stripped 5 bases from V and 8 bases from J, with 14 bases between. This CDR3 is 13 amino acids long. The chain's CDR3 is CASRVWGGDEQFF. CDR3 sequence (DNA): TGTGCCAGCAGGGTCTGGGGGGGCGATGAGCAGTTCTTC. The full variable domain, in which reference TRBV5-5 and TRBJ2-1 provide the parts outside the CDR3, is DAGVTQSPTHLIKTRGQQVTLRCSPISGHKSVSWYQQVLGQGPQFIFQYYEKEERGRGNFPDRFSARQFPNYSSELNVNALLLGDSALYLCASRVWGGDEQFFGPGTRLTVL.

This clonotype was seen at least ten times. V gene TRBV7-2 combines with J gene TRBJ2-5, with 12 bases identical to TRBD2. J lost 5 bases, V lost 4 bases, and 5 bases had no gene match. The CDR3 has 15 amino acids. Germline V CDR1 and CDR2: SGHTA, FQGNSA. The CDR3 loop reads CASSWTSGVGETQYF. The DNA for the CDR3 is TGTGCCAGCAGCTGGACTAGCGGGGTGGGGGAGACCCAGTACTTC.

In this sample, this clonotype turned up a few times. V usage is TRBV5-1 and J usage is TRBJ2-5, with TRBD1 matching 9 bases. Germline loops: CDR1 SGHRS, CDR2 YFSETQ. Trimming cost V 3 bases and J 4 bases; bases outside gene matches: 7. This CDR3 spans 15 amino acids. CDR3 coding DNA: TGCGCCAGCAGCTCGGGACAGGGAGGGGGAGAGACCCAGTACTTC. Translating gives CASSSGQGGGETQYF.

The chain links TRBV4-3 to TRBJ1-4; D unresolved. The CDR3 has 18 amino acids. Germline V gene sequence: CDR1 LGHNA, CDR2 YSLEER. With 0 bases removed from V and 5 bases from J, the gap between germline ends came to 19 bases. CDR3 loop: CASSQDPYLASRNEKLFF. The CDR3 nucleotides read TGCGCCAGCAGCCAAGATCCCTATTTAGCCAGTCGAAATGAAAAACTGTTTTTT.

This rearrangement joins TRBV6-2 or TRBV6-3 to TRBJ2-1; D remains ambiguous. Germline CDR1 and CDR2: MNHEY and SVGEGT. The CDR3 covers 13 residues. V dropped 7 bases and J dropped 6 bases, with 13 bases sitting between them. The CDR3 loop is CASNDRAGNEQFF. The CDR3 DNA is TGTGCCAGCAACGATAGGGCTGGCAATGAGCAGTTCTTC.

This clonotype was counted a single time. The gene calls are TRBV7-2 and TRBJ2-5, with 14 bases that match TRBD2. Germline V gene sequence: CDR1 SGHTA, CDR2 FQGNSA. V shed 3 bases, J shed 7 bases, and the junction held 1 base outside the gene matches. This CDR3 is built from 14 residues. CDR3 amino acids: CASSLTSGGATQYF. The CDR3 DNA sequence: TGTGCCAGCAGCTTGACTAGCGGGGGGGCGACCCAGTACTTC.

The gene calls are TRBV5-1 and TRBJ1-1; possible D gene TRBD1, 6 bases. The CDR3 is 14 residues long. Germline CDR1 reads SGHRS; CDR2 reads YFSETQ. V was cut by 4 bases and J by 4 bases, with 14 bases left in between. In DNA, the CDR3 is TGCGCCAGCAGCGGACGACAGGTGGGCACTGAAGCTTTCTTT. It is translated as CASSGRQVGTEAFF.

This clonotype was observed at least ten times. The chain uses TRBV4-2 and TRBJ1-1; D not certain. The CDR3 totals 13 residues. Trimming pared 1 base from V and 6 bases from J, leaving 9 bases between. CDR1 and CDR2 from the germline V gene are LGHNA and YNFKEQ. The CDR3 loop reads CASSQAGRAEAFF. The CDR3 DNA reads as TGTGCCAGCAGCCAAGCGGGTCGCGCTGAAGCTTTCTTT.

The V gene is TRBV24-1, the J gene TRBJ2-1; 9 nucleotides match TRBD1. After removal of 4 bases from V and 7 bases from J, the junction contained 7 bases not matched to a gene. The length of the CDR3 is 15 residues. CDR1 and CDR2 from the germline V gene are KGHDR and SFDVKD. CDR3 in amino acids: CATSDPGQGRNEQFF. Here the CDR3 DNA reads TGTGCCACCAGTGACCCGGGACAGGGTAGGAATGAGCAGTTCTTC.

CDR3 region: CASSSELARNYNEQFF. The CDR3 nucleotides are TGCGCCAGCAGCTCGGAACTAGCGAGAAACTACAATGAGCAGTTCTTC. The V and J genes are TRBV5-1 and TRBJ2-1; TRBD2 aligns across 7 bases. Germline CDR1 is SGHRS and CDR2 is YFSETQ. The junction had 9 bases not matched to a gene; V was cut back by 3 bases and J by 3 bases. The length of the CDR3 is 16 residues.

V usage is TRBV10-2 and J usage is TRBJ1-1; TRBD1 aligns across 11 bases. The germline V gene encodes CDR1 WSHSY and CDR2 SAAADI. There are 13 residues in the CDR3. J lost 8 bases, V lost 4 bases, and 3 bases had no gene match. CDR3 sequence reads: CASSVGTGGEAFF. CDR3 sequence (DNA): TGCGCCAGCAGTGTTGGGACAGGGGGGGAAGCTTTCTTT.

V and J are TRBV7-9 and TRBJ2-1; either TRBD1 or TRBD2 may fit D (5 bases each). CDR3 size: 16 residues. V was clipped by 5 bases and J by 7 bases, with 21 bases between them. The germline V gene encodes CDR1 SEHNR and CDR2 FQNEAQ (reference sequence). CDR3 amino acids: CASSPTGTLDRNEQFF. In DNA, the CDR3 is TGTGCCAGCAGCCCTACGGGGACCCTTGATCGAAATGAGCAGTTCTTC.

The chain links TRBV6-2 or TRBV6-3 to TRBJ1-1, with 10 bases aligning to TRBD1. Looked up from germline, CDR1 is MNHEY and CDR2 is SVGEGT. This CDR3 has 15 residues. V trimming: 8 bases; J trimming: 5 bases; junction bases outside the gene matches: 11. This chain's CDR3 is CASERSGTGVTEAFF. The CDR3 nucleotides are TGTGCCAGCGAAAGAAGCGGGACAGGGGTAACTGAAGCTTTCTTT.

In its sample, this clonotype was seen a few times. This chain joins TRBV6-5 and TRBJ1-5; TRBD1 matches 7 bases. Germline assignment: CDR1 MNHEY and CDR2 SVGAGI. Trimming cost V 5 bases and J 6 bases; bases outside gene matches: 10. This CDR3 spans 15 amino acids. CDR3 sequence reads: CASSGNRGLGQPQHF. CDR3 in DNA: TGTGCCAGCAGTGGAAACAGGGGCCTGGGTCAGCCCCAGCATTTT.

The table lists this clonotype with a few counts. The chain couples TRBV2 to TRBJ2-1; D not resolved. CDR3 length equals 14 residues. V gave up 8 bases and J gave up 0 bases, with 11 bases separating them. Germline CDR1 is SNHLY and CDR2 is FYNNEI. The CDR3 region is CASWRTSSYNEQFF. The CDR3 DNA reads as TGTGCCAGCTGGCGAACCAGCTCCTACAATGAGCAGTTCTTC.

The chain couples TRBV12-5 to TRBJ2-2, with 10 bases fitting TRBD1. The CDR3 covers 15 residues. V was clipped by 7 bases and J by 3 bases; unmatched bases: 5. CDR1 LGHNT and CDR2 FRNRAP come from the germline V gene. CDR3 sequence: CASAWGQGYTGELFF. The CDR3 bases are TGTGCTAGTGCCTGGGGACAGGGGTACACCGGGGAGCTGTTTTTT.

This clonotype has at least ten counts. The chain combines TRBV7-9 with TRBJ1-5, with TRBD1 matching over 9 bases. The germline gives CDR1 SEHNR, CDR2 FQNEAQ (reference sequence). This CDR3 is 15 amino acids long. Trimming cost V 1 base and J 3 bases; bases outside gene matches: 1. In DNA form, the CDR3 reads TGTGCCAGCAGCTTAGGGACAGGGGACAATCAGCCCCAGCATTTT. It encodes CASSLGTGDNQPQHF.